This T cell receptor beta chain emerged from a study of CD8+ T cells in alopecia areata. This clone has only a few counts. The target antigen is unknown. Study-level findings and limits: Tofacitinib produced a significant decrease in scalp clonality and in expanded CD8+ clones among the top 100.

There are 14 residues in the CDR3. Germline CDR1 MNHEY, CDR2 SMNVEV (reference sequence). Trimming took 0 bases from V and 7 from J, leaving 10 bases between them. Regarding treatment: oral pan-JAK inhibitor, 5-10 mg twice daily. Extracted from the samples, RNA was reverse transcribed into cDNA to serve as the sequencing template. Measured with immunoSEQ multiplex PCR; TCRdb has only the in-frame clones, and not every one. This table holds under 200,000 clones, around 60% found once. J is TRBJ1-5 and V is TRBV27; D is undetermined. The TCR comes from a human donor with alopecia areata. The source was CD4+ T cells sorted from blood, collected at week 24, from a patient treated with tofacitinib. In nucleotides, the CDR3 is TGTGCCAGCAGTTTATCATGGGGAGGCCAGCCCCAGCATTTT. This encodes CASSLSWGGQPQHF.